These 23 T cell receptor beta chains were all obtained from the same sample, sequenced in a study of shared clonotypes between healthy human individuals. CD45RO-negative, CCR7-positively selected cells formed the naive CD8 fraction, excluding terminally differentiated effector memory CD45RA+ cells. TCRdb's copy holds only in-frame clones and misses some; the assay was immunoSEQ multiplex PCR. The sample has 760,000 or so clones, approximately 97% seen once. Material for sequencing was naive CD8+ T cells sorted from blood. All receptors derive from a man aged 25-40 years in good health.

The V gene is TRBV9, the J gene TRBJ2-1, with 8 nucleotides matching TRBD2. V shed 6 bases, J shed 2 bases, and the junction held 7 bases outside the gene matches. This CDR3 has 15 residues. Germline CDR1 and CDR2: SGDLS and YYNGEE. DNA for the CDR3: TGTGCCAGCACCATAAATAGCGGGACCTACAATGAGCAGTTCTTC. This gives the protein CASTINSGTYNEQFF.

The chain uses TRBV2 and TRBJ1-2; 7 nucleotides line up with TRBD1. Trimming cost V 10 bases and J 4 bases; bases outside gene matches: 6. The V gene's germline CDR1 is SNHLY and CDR2 FYNNEI. This CDR3 spans 12 amino acids. The CDR3 region has the DNA TGTGCCACTCCCGACAGGGTCTATGGCTACACCTTC. Translation gives CATPDRVYGYTF.

The chain employs TRBV27 and TRBJ1-1; 7 positions agree with TRBD1. This CDR3 has 14 amino acids. J was trimmed by 3 bases and V by 6 bases; bases with no gene match: 7. In germline, CDR1 is MNHEY, CDR2 SMNVEV (reference sequence). Here the CDR3 reads CASRPQGQYTEAFF. DNA of the CDR3: TGTGCCAGCAGACCCCAGGGACAGTACACTGAAGCTTTCTTT.

This chain uses TRBV6-5 with TRBJ2-1, with D maybe TRBD2 (5 bases). The ends were cut back, 3 bases at V and 0 bases at J, with 12 bases in the middle. Germline V gene lookup returns CDR1 MNHEY and CDR2 SVGAGI. The CDR3 runs 16 residues. CDR3 amino acids: CASSYNERISYNEQFF. Written as DNA, the CDR3 is TGTGCCAGCAGTTATAACGAGCGGATCTCCTACAATGAGCAGTTCTTC.

This chain uses TRBV9 with TRBJ2-7; no reliable D call. Germline loops: CDR1 SGDLS, CDR2 YYNGEE. The germline V and J ends were trimmed by 0 bases and 6 bases, with 7 bases remaining between them. The CDR3 sequence is 12 residues long. For the CDR3, the DNA is TGTGCCAGCAGCGTAGACGGCCGCGAGCAGTACTTC. Amino acid sequence: CASSVDGREQYF.

This chain connects TRBV7-9 to TRBJ2-7; TRBD2 agrees at 9 bases. Germline CDR1 SEHNR, CDR2 FQNEAQ (reference sequence). CDR3 size: 16 residues. Unmatched junction bases numbered 7, after V lost 0 bases and J lost 4 bases. This CDR3 reads CASSLARREGRYEQYF. CDR3 DNA: TGTGCCAGCAGCTTAGCTAGGCGGGAGGGCCGGTACGAGCAGTACTTC.

This clone was counted once. The gene calls are TRBV7-2 and TRBJ2-7, with TRBD1 matching 7 bases. Germline CDR1 SGHTA, CDR2 FQGNSA. J lost 2 bases, V lost 5 bases, and 12 bases had no gene match. This CDR3 has 16 amino acids. The CDR3 sequence: CASSARTGTATYEQYF. The CDR3 nucleotides are TGTGCCAGCAGCGCCCGAACCGGGACAGCAACCTACGAGCAGTACTTC.

The V gene is TRBV25-1, the J gene TRBJ2-2; TRBD2 agrees at 8 bases. Germline V gene data show CDR1 as MGHDK and CDR2 as SYGVNS. The CDR3 runs to 17 residues. V lost 10 bases, J lost 4 bases, and 17 bases stayed unmatched. The CDR3 protein is CATEGLAGAYGTGELFF. The CDR3, as DNA: TGTGCCACCGAGGGGCTAGCGGGCGCCTATGGCACCGGGGAGCTGTTTTTT.

The chain recombines TRBV5-1 with TRBJ2-1; 10 bases agree with TRBD2. V dropped 2 bases and J dropped 3; count of bases not matched to a gene: 5. The CDR3 consists of 16 residues. The V gene's germline CDR1 is SGHRS and CDR2 YFSETQ. The CDR3 protein is CASSLRTSGRYNEQFF. The CDR3 DNA reads as TGCGCCAGCAGCTTACGGACTAGCGGACGCTACAATGAGCAGTTCTTC.

The chain joins TRBV6-5 to TRBJ2-2; the D gene is possibly TRBD2 (6 bases). The CDR3 is 13 residues long. In germline, CDR1 is MNHEY, CDR2 SVGAGI. V was trimmed by 8 bases and J by 7 bases, leaving 14 bases between them. This CDR3 is CASLGGYDGELFF. The CDR3 nucleotides read TGTGCCAGCCTGGGGGGTTATGACGGGGAGCTGTTTTTT.

The V call is TRBV18, the J call TRBJ1-4; D is unresolved. Germline V gene data show CDR1 as KGHSH and CDR2 as LQKENI. V was clipped by 3 bases and J by 7 bases, with 12 bases between them. The CDR3 runs to 14 residues. This chain's CDR3 is CASSPEGYGEKLFF. The CDR3 DNA sequence: TGTGCCAGCTCACCGGAGGGATATGGTGAAAAACTGTTTTTT.

V is TRBV30 and J is TRBJ2-3, with 11 bases fitting TRBD2. Germline lookup yields CDR1 GTSNPN and CDR2 SVGIG (reference sequence). Trimming removed 8 bases from V and 2 bases from J; junction bases left unmatched: 6. There are 14 residues in the CDR3. CDR3 amino acids: CAGGLAVITDTQYF. The CDR3 region has the DNA TGTGCCGGGGGACTAGCGGTAATCACAGATACGCAGTATTTT. Full variable domain (outside the CDR3, taken from reference TRBV30 and TRBJ2-3): SQTIHQWPATLVQPVGSPLSLECTVEGTSNPNLYWYRQAAGRGLQLLFYSVGIGQISSEVPQNLSASRPQDRQFILSSKKLLLSDSGFYLCAGGLAVITDTQYFGPGTRLTVL.

The genes are TRBV5-5 and TRBJ2-2; 7 bases are a match to TRBD2. Germline V gene lookup returns CDR1 SGHKS and CDR2 YYEKEE (reference sequence). The length of the CDR3 is 15 residues. Trimming at V came to 1 base and at J to 4 bases, leaving 4 bases not matched to a gene. DNA of the CDR3: TGTGCCAGCAGCTTGAGGCTAGCGGCCACCGGGGAGCTGTTTTTT. It is translated as CASSLRLAATGELFF. Looking up the rest from reference TRBV5-5 and TRBJ2-2 gives the full variable domain: DAGVTQSPTHLIKTRGQQVTLRCSPISGHKSVSWYQQVLGQGPQFIFQYYEKEERGRGNFPDRFSARQFPNYSSELNVNALLLGDSALYLCASSLRLAATGELFFGEGSRLTVL.

V usage is TRBV27 and J usage is TRBJ2-3; weak D call: TRBD2 (6 bases). The germline V gene encodes CDR1 MNHEY and CDR2 SMNVEV (reference sequence). This CDR3 contains 16 residues. V dropped 2 bases and J dropped 3 bases, with 15 bases sitting between them. The CDR3 DNA reads TGTGCCAGCAGTTTAATGACACTCGGGGGAACAGATACGCAGTATTTT. It translates to CASSLMTLGGTDTQYF.

The chain has TRBV28 and TRBJ2-7; 11 positions agree with TRBD2. CDR1 is MDHEN, CDR2 SYDVKM, per germline. The V gene end was trimmed by 2 bases and the J gene end by 3 bases; junction bases not matched to a gene: 15. The CDR3 consists of 19 residues. CDR3 DNA sequence: TGTGCCAGCAGTTTAGTTATGATCGATAGCGGGAGGGCCCACTACGAGCAGTACTTC. It is translated as CASSLVMIDSGRAHYEQYF.

Concerning this clone itself: This sample also contains other DNA sequences that code for the same CDR3. The chain couples TRBV7-3 to TRBJ2-3; D not resolved. CDR3 length: 13 residues. Trimming shortened V by 4 bases and J by 0 bases, and 5 bases separated the two germline ends. Germline V gives CDR1 SGHTA, CDR2 FQGTGA. CDR3 sequence: CASSSPSTDTQYF. Here the CDR3 DNA reads TGTGCCAGCAGCTCGCCTAGCACAGATACGCAGTATTTT.

Here the CDR3 DNA reads TGTGCCAGCAGCGAACGAGGGGGGACCTATGGCTACACCTTC. Translated, it gives CASSERGGTYGYTF. The rearrangement uses TRBV9 and TRBJ1-2; the D gene is possibly TRBD1 (6 bases). The CDR3 totals 14 residues. V lost 3 bases to trimming and J lost 4 bases, with 13 bases between them. From germline, CDR1 is SGDLS and CDR2 YYNGEE.

This rearrangement joins TRBV27 to TRBJ2-3; no clear D. V shed 0 bases and J shed 4 bases, with 8 bases lying between them. CDR3 size: 14 residues. Germline CDR1 and CDR2: MNHEY and SMNVEV (reference sequence). The CDR3 is CASSLSPLADTQYF. The DNA for the CDR3 is TGTGCCAGCAGTTTATCGCCACTGGCAGATACGCAGTATTTT.

The V and J genes are TRBV6-1 and TRBJ1-5; the D gene is possibly TRBD1 (5 bases). V lost 6 bases to trimming and J lost 2 bases, with 14 bases between them. Germline V gene lookup returns CDR1 MNHNS and CDR2 SASEGT. The length of the CDR3 is 15 residues. CDR3 sequence: CASRTIRGGNQPQHF. The CDR3 bases are TGTGCCAGCAGGACCATAAGGGGTGGCAATCAGCCCCAGCATTTT.

The gene calls are TRBV7-2 and TRBJ2-7; the D gene is possibly TRBD1 (6 bases). The V gene lost 5 bases and the J gene lost 4 bases, with 9 bases spanning the gap. The germline V gene has CDR1 SGHTA and CDR2 FQGNSA. The CDR3 contains 12 residues. The CDR3 region has the DNA TGTGCCAGCAGCCGGACAGTATACGAGCAGTACTTC. Protein sequence: CASSRTVYEQYF.

The genes are TRBV28 and TRBJ1-2, with 7 bases aligning to TRBD1. Per germline, CDR1 MDHEN and CDR2 SYDVKM. The CDR3 has 15 amino acids. The trim removed 5 bases at V and 4 bases at J, leaving 10 bases unmatched. CDR3 loop: CASSPAPGQTYGYTF. The CDR3 DNA reads as TGTGCCAGCAGTCCCGCCCCGGGACAGACCTATGGCTACACCTTC.

The rearrangement links TRBV11-3 to TRBJ2-7; D call uncertain. Germline V gene sequence: CDR1 SGHNT, CDR2 YENEEA. V was clipped by 2 bases and J by 2 bases, with 10 bases between them. CDR3 length: 14 residues. This CDR3 is CASSLLGSPYEQYF. Written as DNA, the CDR3 is TGTGCCAGCAGCTTATTGGGCAGTCCCTACGAGCAGTACTTC. The variable domain in full, with the rest retrieved from reference TRBV11-3 and TRBJ2-7, is EAGVVQSPRYKIIEKKQPVAFWCNPISGHNTLYWYLQNLGQGPELLIRYENEEAVDDSQLPKDRFSAERLKGVDSTLKIQPAELGDSAVYLCASSLLGSPYEQYFGPGTRLTVT.

This chain connects TRBV6-5 to TRBJ2-1; D is uncertain. Germline assignment: CDR1 MNHEY and CDR2 SVGAGI. V was pared by 10 bases and J by 9 bases, with 10 bases between. This CDR3 contains 10 residues. The CDR3 DNA follows: TGTGCCACGAAGGCGAGTGAGCAGTTCTTC. Encoded protein: CATKASEQFF.